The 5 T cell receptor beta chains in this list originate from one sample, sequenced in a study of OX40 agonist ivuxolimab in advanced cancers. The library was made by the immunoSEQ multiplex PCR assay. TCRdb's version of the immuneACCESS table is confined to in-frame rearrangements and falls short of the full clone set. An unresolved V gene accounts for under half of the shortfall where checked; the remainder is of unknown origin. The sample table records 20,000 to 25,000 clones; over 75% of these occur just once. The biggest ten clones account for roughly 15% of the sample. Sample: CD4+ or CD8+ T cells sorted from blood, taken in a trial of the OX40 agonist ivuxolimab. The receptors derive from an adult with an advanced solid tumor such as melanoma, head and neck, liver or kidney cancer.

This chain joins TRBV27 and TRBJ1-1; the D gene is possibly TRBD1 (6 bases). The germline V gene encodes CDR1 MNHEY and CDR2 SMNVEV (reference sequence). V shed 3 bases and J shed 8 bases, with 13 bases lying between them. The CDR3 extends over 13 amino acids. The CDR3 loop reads CASSFSLGGEAFF. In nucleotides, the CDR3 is TGTGCCAGCAGTTTCTCCCTTGGGGGCGAAGCTTTCTTT.

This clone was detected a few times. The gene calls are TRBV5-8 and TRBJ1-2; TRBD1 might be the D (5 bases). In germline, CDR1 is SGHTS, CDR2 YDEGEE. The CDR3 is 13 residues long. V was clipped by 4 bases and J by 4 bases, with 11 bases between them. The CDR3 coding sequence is TGTGCCAGCAGCCCAGGGTTTACCTATGGCTACACCTTC. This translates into CASSPGFTYGYTF. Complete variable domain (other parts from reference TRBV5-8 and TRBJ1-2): EAGVTQSPTHLIKTRGQQATLRCSPISGHTSVYWYQQALGLGLQFLLWYDEGEERNRGNFPPRFSGRQFPNYSSELNVNALELEDSALYLCASSPGFTYGYTFGSGTRLTVV.

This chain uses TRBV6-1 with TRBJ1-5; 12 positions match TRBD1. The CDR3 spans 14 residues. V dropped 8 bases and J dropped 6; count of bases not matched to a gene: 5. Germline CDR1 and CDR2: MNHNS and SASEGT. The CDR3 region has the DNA TGTGCCAGCCTGGGACAGGGGGCGCTTCAGCCCCAGCATTTT. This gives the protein CASLGQGALQPQHF.

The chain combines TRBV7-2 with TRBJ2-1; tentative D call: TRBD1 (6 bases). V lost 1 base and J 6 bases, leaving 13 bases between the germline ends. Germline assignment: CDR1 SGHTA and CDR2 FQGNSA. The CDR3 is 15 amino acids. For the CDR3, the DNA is TGTGCCAGCAGCTTAGATGAGGGGGTAGGCAATGAGCAGTTCTTC. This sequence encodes CASSLDEGVGNEQFF.

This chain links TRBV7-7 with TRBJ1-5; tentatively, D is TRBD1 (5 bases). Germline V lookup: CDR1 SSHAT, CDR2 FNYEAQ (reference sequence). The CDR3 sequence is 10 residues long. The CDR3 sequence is CRERGGSQHF. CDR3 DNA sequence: TGTCGAGAGAGGGGCGGGAGCCAGCATTTT.